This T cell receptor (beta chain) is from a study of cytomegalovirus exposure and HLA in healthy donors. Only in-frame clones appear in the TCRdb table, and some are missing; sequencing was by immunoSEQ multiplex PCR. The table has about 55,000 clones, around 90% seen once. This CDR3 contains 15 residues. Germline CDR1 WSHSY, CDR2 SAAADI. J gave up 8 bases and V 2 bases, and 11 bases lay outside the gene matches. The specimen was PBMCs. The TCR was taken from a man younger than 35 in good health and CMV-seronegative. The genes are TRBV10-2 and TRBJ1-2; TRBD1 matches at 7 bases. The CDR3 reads CASSENLHRGEGYTF. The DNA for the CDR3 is TGCGCCAGCAGTGAGAACCTCCACAGGGGTGAAGGCTACACCTTC.